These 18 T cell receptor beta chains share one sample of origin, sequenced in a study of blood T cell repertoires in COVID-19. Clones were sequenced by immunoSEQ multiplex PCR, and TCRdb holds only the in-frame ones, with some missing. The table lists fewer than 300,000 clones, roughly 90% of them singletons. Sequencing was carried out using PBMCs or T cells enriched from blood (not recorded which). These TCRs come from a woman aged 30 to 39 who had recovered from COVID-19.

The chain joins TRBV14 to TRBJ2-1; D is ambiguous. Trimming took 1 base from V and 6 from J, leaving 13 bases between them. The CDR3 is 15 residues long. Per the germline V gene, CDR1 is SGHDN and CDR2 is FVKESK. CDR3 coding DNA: TGTGCCAGCAGCCAAGTGGTGGAGCCGGGCAATGAGCAGTTCTTC. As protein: CASSQVVEPGNEQFF.

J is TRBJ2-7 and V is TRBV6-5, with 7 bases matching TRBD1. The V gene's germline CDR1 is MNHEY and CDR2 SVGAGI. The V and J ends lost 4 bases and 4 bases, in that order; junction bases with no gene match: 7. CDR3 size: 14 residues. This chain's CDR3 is CASSSSQGTYEQYF. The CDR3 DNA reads TGTGCCAGCAGTTCCTCACAGGGGACGTACGAGCAGTACTTC.

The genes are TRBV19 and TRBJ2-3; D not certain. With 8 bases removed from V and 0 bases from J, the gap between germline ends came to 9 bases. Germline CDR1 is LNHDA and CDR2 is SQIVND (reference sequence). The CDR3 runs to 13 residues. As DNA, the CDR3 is TGTGCCAGTCATTCCAGAAGCACAGATACGCAGTATTTT. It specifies CASHSRSTDTQYF.

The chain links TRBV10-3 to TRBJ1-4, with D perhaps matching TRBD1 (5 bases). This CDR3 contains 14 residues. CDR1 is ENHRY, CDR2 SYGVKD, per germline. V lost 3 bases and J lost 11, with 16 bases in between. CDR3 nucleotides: TGTGCCATCAGTGACGGGGGGGACCTTCGGAAACTGTTTTTT. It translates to CAISDGGDLRKLFF.

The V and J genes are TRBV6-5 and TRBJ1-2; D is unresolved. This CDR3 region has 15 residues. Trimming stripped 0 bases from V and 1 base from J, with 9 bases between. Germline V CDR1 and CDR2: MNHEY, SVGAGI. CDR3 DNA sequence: TGTGCCAGCAGTTACTCGAGAGGGTTTAACTATGGCTACACCTTC. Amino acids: CASSYSRGFNYGYTF.

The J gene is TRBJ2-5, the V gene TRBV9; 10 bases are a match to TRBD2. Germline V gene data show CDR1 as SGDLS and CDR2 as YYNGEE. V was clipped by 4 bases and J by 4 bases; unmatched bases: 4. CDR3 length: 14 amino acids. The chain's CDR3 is CASSYRTSGETQYF. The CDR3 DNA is TGTGCCAGCAGCTACCGGACTAGCGGAGAGACCCAGTACTTC.

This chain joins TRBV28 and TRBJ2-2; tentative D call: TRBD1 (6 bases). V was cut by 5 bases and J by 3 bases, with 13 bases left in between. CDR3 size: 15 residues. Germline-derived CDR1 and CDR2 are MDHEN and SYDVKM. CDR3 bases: TGTGCCAGCAGTGATGGGGACACTTACACCGGGGAGCTGTTTTTT. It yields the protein CASSDGDTYTGELFF.

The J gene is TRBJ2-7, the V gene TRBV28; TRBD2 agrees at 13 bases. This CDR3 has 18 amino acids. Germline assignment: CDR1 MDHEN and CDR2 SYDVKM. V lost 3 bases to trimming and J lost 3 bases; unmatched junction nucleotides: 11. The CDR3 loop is CASSFRAGTSGNGYEQYF. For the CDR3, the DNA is TGTGCCAGCAGTTTTAGAGCAGGGACTAGCGGGAATGGCTACGAGCAGTACTTC.

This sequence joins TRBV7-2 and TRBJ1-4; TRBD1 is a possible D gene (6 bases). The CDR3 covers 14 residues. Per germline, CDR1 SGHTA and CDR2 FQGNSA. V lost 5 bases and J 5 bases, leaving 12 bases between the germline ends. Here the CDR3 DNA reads TGTGCCAGCAGCCCCAATGGACAGAATGAAAAACTGTTTTTT. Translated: CASSPNGQNEKLFF.

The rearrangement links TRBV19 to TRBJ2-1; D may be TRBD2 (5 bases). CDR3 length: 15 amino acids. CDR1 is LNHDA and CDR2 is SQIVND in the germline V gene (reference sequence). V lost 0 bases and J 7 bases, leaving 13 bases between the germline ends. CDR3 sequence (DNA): TGTGCCAGTAGTATAGATCCAGCAGCGGTGAATGAGCAGTTCTTC. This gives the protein CASSIDPAAVNEQFF.

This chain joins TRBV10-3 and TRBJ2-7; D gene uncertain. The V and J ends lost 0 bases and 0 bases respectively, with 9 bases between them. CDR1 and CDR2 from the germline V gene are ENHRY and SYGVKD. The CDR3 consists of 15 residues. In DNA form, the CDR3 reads TGTGCCATCAGTGAGTCCTTAGTAGACTCCTACGAGCAGTACTTC. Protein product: CAISESLVDSYEQYF.

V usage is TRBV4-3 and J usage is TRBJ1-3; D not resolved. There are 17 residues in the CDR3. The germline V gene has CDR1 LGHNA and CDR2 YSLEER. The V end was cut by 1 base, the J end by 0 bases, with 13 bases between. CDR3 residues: CASSQGSLRGSGNTIYF. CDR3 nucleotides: TGCGCCAGCAGCCAAGGGTCGCTTCGAGGCTCTGGAAACACCATATATTTT.

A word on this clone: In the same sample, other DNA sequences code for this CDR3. CDR3 nucleotide sequence: TGTGCCAGCAGCTTGCGCGGGAGATCCTACGAGCAGTACTTC. It is translated as CASSLRGRSYEQYF. The J gene is TRBJ2-7, the V gene TRBV5-8; 7 bases fit TRBD2. V was pared by 1 base and J by 1 base, with 2 bases of the junction left unmatched. The V gene's germline CDR1 is SGHTS and CDR2 YDEGEE. This CDR3 is 14 amino acids long.

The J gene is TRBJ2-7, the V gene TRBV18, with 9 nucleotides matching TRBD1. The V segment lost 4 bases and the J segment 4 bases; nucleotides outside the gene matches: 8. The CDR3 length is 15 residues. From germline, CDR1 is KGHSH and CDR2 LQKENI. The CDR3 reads CASSLGTGRYYEQYF. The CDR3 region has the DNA TGTGCCAGCTCACTGGGGACAGGGCGATATTACGAGCAGTACTTC.

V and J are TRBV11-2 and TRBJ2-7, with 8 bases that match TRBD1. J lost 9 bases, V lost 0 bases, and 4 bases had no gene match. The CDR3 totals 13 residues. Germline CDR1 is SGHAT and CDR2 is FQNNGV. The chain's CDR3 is CASSLDRTGGQYF. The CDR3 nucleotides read TGTGCCAGCAGCTTAGATCGTACAGGGGGGCAGTACTTC.

The DNA for the CDR3 is TGTGCCAGCAGTTGGGCTAGCGGGATTTACAATGAGCAGTTCTTC. Translation gives CASSWASGIYNEQFF. V usage is TRBV27 and J usage is TRBJ2-1, with 9 bases identical to TRBD2. The CDR3 has 15 residues. The junction had 5 bases not matched to a gene; V was cut back by 4 bases and J by 4 bases. Germline-derived CDR1 and CDR2 are MNHEY and SMNVEV (reference sequence).

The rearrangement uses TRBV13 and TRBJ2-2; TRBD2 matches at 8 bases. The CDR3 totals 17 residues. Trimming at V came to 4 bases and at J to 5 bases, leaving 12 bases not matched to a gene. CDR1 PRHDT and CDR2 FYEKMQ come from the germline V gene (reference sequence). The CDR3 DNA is TGTGCCAGCAGCTCCCCCCGAAGCGGGAGTTTTACCGGGGAGCTGTTTTTT. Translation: CASSSPRSGSFTGELFF.

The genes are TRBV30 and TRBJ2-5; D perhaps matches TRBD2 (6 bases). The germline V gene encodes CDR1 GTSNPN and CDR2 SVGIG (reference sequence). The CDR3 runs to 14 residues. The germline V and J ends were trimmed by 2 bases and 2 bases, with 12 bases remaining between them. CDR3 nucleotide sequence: TGTGCCTGGAGTAAAACTAGCTCGCAAGAGACCCAGTACTTC. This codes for CAWSKTSSQETQYF.